This is a list of T cell receptor beta chains from one sample in a study of blood T cell repertoires in COVID-19. Clones were sequenced by immunoSEQ multiplex PCR, and TCRdb holds only the in-frame ones, with some missing. The sample comprises 250,000 to 350,000 clones, approximately 90% of which are singletons, and about 10% rests with the top ten. Source material: PBMCs or T cells enriched from blood (not recorded which). The receptors were gathered from a woman aged 18 to 35 who had recovered from COVID-19. Both conserved end residues are part of each CDR3. The order of the fields is V gene, CDR3 length, clone size, J gene, D gene, CDR3 protein, CDR3 DNA. D genes are given only for firm matches. Size tells how often a clone was seen (once, few, many) or the class of an expanded clone, and some rows leave it out.

>TRBV19|14|once|TRBJ1-2|NA
CASSIAPPGGGYTF
TGTGCCAGTAGTATAGCACCGCCGGGTGGTGGCTACACCTTC
>TRBV5-1|16|NA|TRBJ2-3|TRBD2
CASSLGTSGGADTQYF
TGCGCCAGCAGCTTGGGGACTAGCGGGGGGGCAGATACGCAGTATTTT
>TRBV27|13|NA|TRBJ2-2|NA
CASSPGLTGELFF
TGTGCCAGCAGTCCCGGACTTACCGGGGAGCTGTTTTTT
>TRBV6-5|13|NA|TRBJ1-2|NA
CASSSQGYYGYTF
TGTGCCAGCAGTTCTCAGGGATACTATGGCTACACCTTC
>TRBV4-1|14|few|TRBJ1-2|NA
CASSQGWRGWGYTF
TGCGCCAGCAGCCAAGGGTGGAGGGGCTGGGGCTACACCTTC
>TRBV28|15|NA|TRBJ1-2|NA
CASSLRPGVGYGYTF
TGTGCCAGCAGTTTGAGGCCGGGGGTTGGGTATGGCTACACCTTC
>TRBV21-1|18|NA|TRBJ1-4|NA
CASSKGDRGLGRNEKLFF
TGTGCCAGCAGCAAAGGGGACAGGGGGCTCGGGAGGAATGAAAAACTGTTTTTT
>TRBV7-3|17|NA|TRBJ1-6|NA
CASSPFVRSTGDSPLHF
TGTGCCAGCAGCCCCTTCGTGCGATCGACCGGAGATTCACCCCTCCACTTT
>TRBV7-2|15|NA|TRBJ2-5|NA
CASSLAVDRGTTQYF
TGTGCCAGCAGCTTAGCAGTCGACAGAGGAACGACCCAGTACTTC
>TRBV28|16|NA|TRBJ1-4|TRBD1
CASSPLGQGVNEKLFF
TGTGCCAGCAGTCCCCTCGGACAGGGAGTGAACGAAAAACTGTTTTTT
>TRBV2|14|NA|TRBJ1-1|TRBD1
CASRDRTGSSEAFF
TGTGCCAGCAGGGACAGGACAGGGAGCTCTGAAGCTTTCTTT
>TRBV7-6|14|NA|TRBJ1-3|NA
CASSPNSSGNTIYF
TGTGCCAGCAGCCCTAATTCCTCTGGAAACACCATATATTTT
>TRBV25-1|11|few|TRBJ2-7|NA
CASTREGEQYF
TGTGCCAGCACCAGGGAAGGCGAGCAGTACTTC
>TRBV5-1|14|NA|TRBJ2-1|TRBD2
CASKSTSGHNEQFF
TGCGCCAGCAAGTCGACTAGCGGTCACAATGAGCAGTTCTTC
>TRBV6-5|15|NA|TRBJ1-4|NA
CASSRKGFAEEKLFF
TGTGCCAGCAGTCGTAAGGGGTTTGCCGAAGAAAAACTGTTTTTT
>TRBV3-1/TRBV3-2|17|NA|TRBJ1-4|NA
CASSRFSVRGANEKLFF
TGTGCCAGCAGTCGTTTCTCTGTCAGGGGCGCTAATGAAAAACTGTTTTTT
>TRBV5-1|14|NA|TRBJ1-1|NA
CASSLGTENTEAFF
TGCGCCAGCAGCTTGGGGACAGAGAACACTGAAGCTTTCTTT
>TRBV3-1/TRBV3-2|14|NA|TRBJ2-2|TRBD1
CASSPGQGTGELFF
TGTGCCAGCAGCCCGGGACAGGGCACCGGGGAGCTGTTTTTT